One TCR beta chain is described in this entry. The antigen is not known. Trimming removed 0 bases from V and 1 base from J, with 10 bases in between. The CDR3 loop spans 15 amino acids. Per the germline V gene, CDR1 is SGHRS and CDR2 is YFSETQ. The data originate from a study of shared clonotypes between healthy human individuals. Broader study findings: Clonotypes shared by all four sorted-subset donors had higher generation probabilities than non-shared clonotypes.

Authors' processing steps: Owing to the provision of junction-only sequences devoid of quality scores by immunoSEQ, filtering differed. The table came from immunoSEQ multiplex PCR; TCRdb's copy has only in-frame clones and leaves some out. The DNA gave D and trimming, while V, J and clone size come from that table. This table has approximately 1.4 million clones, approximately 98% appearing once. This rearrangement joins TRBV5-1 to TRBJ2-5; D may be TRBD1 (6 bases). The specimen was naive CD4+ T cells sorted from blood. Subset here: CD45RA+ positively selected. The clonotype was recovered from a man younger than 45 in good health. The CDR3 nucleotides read TGCGCCAGCAGCTTGGGGGACATCCTCCAAGAGACCCAGTACTTC. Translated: CASSLGDILQETQYF.